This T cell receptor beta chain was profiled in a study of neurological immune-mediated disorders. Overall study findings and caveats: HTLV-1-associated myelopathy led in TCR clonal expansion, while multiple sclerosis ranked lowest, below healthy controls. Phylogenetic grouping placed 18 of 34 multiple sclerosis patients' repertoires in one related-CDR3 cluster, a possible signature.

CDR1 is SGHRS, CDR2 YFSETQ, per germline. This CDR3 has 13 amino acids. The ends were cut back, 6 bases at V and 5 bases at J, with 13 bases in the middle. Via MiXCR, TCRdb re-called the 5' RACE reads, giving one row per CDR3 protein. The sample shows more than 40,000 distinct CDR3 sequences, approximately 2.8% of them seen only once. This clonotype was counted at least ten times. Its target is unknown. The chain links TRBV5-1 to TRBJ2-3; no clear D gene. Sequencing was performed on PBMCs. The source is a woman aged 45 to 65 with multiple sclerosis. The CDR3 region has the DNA TGCGCCAGCAACTTTGAAGTTGGAGATACGCAGTATTTT. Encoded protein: CASNFEVGDTQYF.